This TCR beta chain comes out of a study of graft-versus-host responses after intestinal transplantation. Germline V gene data show CDR1 as SGHTA and CDR2 as FQGNSA. Trimming took 0 bases from V and 5 from J, leaving 10 bases between them. The CDR3 loop spans 14 amino acids. Concerning this clone itself: The antigen remains undetermined.

Clones were read by immunoSEQ multiplex PCR, and TCRdb kept only the in-frame ones, dropping some. This sample has 130,000 or so clones, with around nine tenths found just once. The TCR sequence derives from a human donor who received an intestinal transplant. Sequencing was performed on unstimulated CD4+ T cells sorted from spleen or lymph node cells, taken before intestinal transplant. The V and J genes are TRBV7-2 and TRBJ2-5, with D possibly called TRBD1 or TRBD2 (5 bases each). The CDR3 loop is CASSLAREYETQYF. CDR3 nucleotide sequence: TGTGCCAGCAGCTTAGCCAGGGAGTACGAGACCCAGTACTTC.